Listed below are T cell receptor beta chains from one sample, sequenced in a study of metastatic and nonmetastatic thyroid tumors. MiXCR reprocessed the PCR reads for TCRdb. The sample shows approximately 40,000 clones, roughly 45% of them seen only once. Sample: tumor tissue. The receptor set was obtained from a male donor with papillary thyroid cancer or a benign thyroid nodule (not recorded which). Some clones in this sample may be carry-over from other donors' samples. Both conserved end residues are part of each CDR3. Fields, in order: J gene, V gene, clone size, D gene, CDR3 protein, CDR3 DNA. The D gene is left open where the match is weak. Only part of the rows carry a size: once, few, many, or a class if the clone is expanded.

J: TRBJ2-7; V: TRBV28; size: few; D: -; CDR3: CATSGVQGYREQYF; DNA: TGTGCCACCTCTGGCGTTCAGGGGTACCGCGAGCAGTACTTC
J: TRBJ2-3; V: TRBV12-3/TRBV12-4; size: -; D: TRBD2; CDR3: CASSYLASGSTDTQYF; DNA: TGTGCCAGCAGTTATTTGGCTAGCGGGAGCACAGATACGCAGTATTTT
J: TRBJ2-5; V: TRBV30; size: -; D: -; CDR3: CAWSRTVQETQYF; DNA: TGTGCCTGGAGTAGGACCGTTCAAGAGACCCAGTACTTC
J: TRBJ2-3; V: TRBV5-8; size: -; D: -; CDR3: CASSLVDSPVDTQYF; DNA: TGTGCCAGCAGCTTGGTCGACAGTCCGGTGGATACGCAGTATTTT
J: TRBJ2-3; V: TRBV20-1; size: -; D: -; CDR3: CSATEITDTQYF; DNA: TGCAGTGCTACAGAAATCACAGATACGCAGTATTTT
J: TRBJ2-7; V: TRBV6-1; size: few; D: TRBD1; CDR3: CASSQDRIYEQYF; DNA: TGTGCCAGCAGTCAGGACAGGATCTACGAGCAGTACTTC
J: TRBJ2-2; V: TRBV9; size: -; D: -; CDR3: CASSIHQGIGELFF; DNA: TGTGCCAGCAGCATACACCAGGGGATCGGGGAGCTGTTTTTT
J: TRBJ2-3; V: TRBV24-1; size: few; D: TRBD1; CDR3: CATGNRDRGTTDTQYF; DNA: TGTGCCACCGGAAACCGGGACAGGGGTACCACAGATACGCAGTATTTT
J: TRBJ1-3; V: TRBV28; size: -; D: -; CDR3: CASTLSPLSGNTIYF; DNA: TGTGCCAGCACCCTATCGCCCCTCTCTGGAAACACCATATATTTT
J: TRBJ2-5; V: TRBV6-2/TRBV6-3; size: -; D: -; CDR3: CACWSNTGETQYF; DNA: TGTGCCTGCTGGAGCAACACCGGAGAGACCCAGTACTTC
J: TRBJ2-7; V: TRBV11-3; size: -; D: -; CDR3: CASSYTRSEQYF; DNA: TGTGCCAGCAGCTACACTAGGAGTGAGCAGTACTTC
J: TRBJ2-3; V: TRBV9; size: -; D: TRBD2; CDR3: CASSERGGEDTQYF; DNA: TGTGCCAGCAGCGAGCGGGGGGGCGAAGATACGCAGTATTTT
J: TRBJ2-7; V: TRBV6-1; size: few; D: TRBD1; CDR3: CASSQGALVYEQYF; DNA: TGTGCCAGCAGTCAGGGGGCGTTGGTGTACGAGCAGTACTTC
J: TRBJ2-7; V: TRBV20-1; size: -; D: -; CDR3: CSASDLAGYEQYF; DNA: TGCAGTGCTAGTGACCTAGCTGGCTACGAGCAGTACTTC
J: TRBJ2-7; V: TRBV20-1; size: -; D: TRBD2; CDR3: CSARGTSGDHEQYF; DNA: TGCAGTGCTAGAGGGACTAGCGGGGATCACGAGCAGTACTTC
J: TRBJ2-7; V: TRBV6-1; size: few; D: TRBD2; CDR3: CASSPSGTYEQYF; DNA: TGTGCCAGCTCACCTAGCGGAACCTACGAGCAGTACTTC
J: TRBJ1-2; V: TRBV28; size: few; D: -; CDR3: CASSGDVANYGYTF; DNA: TGTGCCAGCAGTGGGGACGTAGCTAACTATGGCTACACCTTC
J: TRBJ1-2; V: TRBV4-1; size: once; D: TRBD1; CDR3: CASSRGGQGHYCYTF; DNA: TGCGCCAGCAGCCGAGGGGGACAGGGGCACTATTGCTACACCTTC
J: TRBJ2-7; V: TRBV30; size: -; D: TRBD2; CDR3: CAWSVPGREALYEQYF; DNA: TGTGCCTGGAGTGTACCGGGGCGGGAGGCCTTGTACGAGCAGTACTTC
J: TRBJ2-1; V: TRBV30; size: -; D: TRBD2; CDR3: CAWSKGNAGGQFF; DNA: TGTGCCTGGAGCAAAGGGAACGCGGGAGGGCAGTTCTTC
J: TRBJ2-1; V: TRBV11-1; size: -; D: TRBD2; CDR3: CASSSTSGVYNEQFF; DNA: TGTGCCAGCAGCTCGACTAGCGGAGTCTACAATGAGCAGTTCTTC
J: TRBJ1-1; V: TRBV5-6; size: few; D: -; CDR3: CASSVEGRAFGEAFF; DNA: TGTGCCAGCAGTGTGGAGGGAAGGGCGTTCGGTGAAGCTTTCTTT
J: TRBJ2-7; V: TRBV20-1; size: -; D: -; CDR3: CSAREARRDWEQYF; DNA: TGCAGTGCTAGAGAGGCCAGGCGGGACTGGGAGCAGTACTTC
J: TRBJ2-7; V: TRBV18; size: few; D: -; CDR3: CASSPRTDASYEQYF; DNA: TGTGCCAGCTCACCAAGGACGGATGCTTCCTACGAGCAGTACTTC
J: TRBJ2-1; V: TRBV3-1; size: medium-sized; D: -; CDR3: CASSQRDYNEQFF; DNA: TGTGCCAGCAGCCAAAGGGACTACAATGAGCAGTTCTTC
J: TRBJ2-7; V: TRBV11-2; size: -; D: -; CDR3: CASSRLDRYHYEQYF; DNA: TGTGCCAGCAGCCGACTCGACAGGTACCACTACGAGCAGTACTTC
J: TRBJ2-4; V: TRBV6-4; size: few; D: -; CDR3: CASSDSTWWAKNIQYF; DNA: TGTGCCAGCAGTGACTCGACCTGGTGGGCCAAAAACATTCAGTACTTC
J: TRBJ2-7; V: TRBV20-1; size: few; D: -; CDR3: CSAVSGLRREQYF; DNA: TGCAGTGCGGTTTCAGGACTACGGCGAGAGCAGTACTTC
J: TRBJ2-3; V: TRBV6-6; size: -; D: -; CDR3: CASSYGNRGGSTDTQYF; DNA: TGTGCCAGCAGTTACGGCAACAGGGGGGGTAGCACAGATACGCAGTATTTT
J: TRBJ2-1; V: TRBV20-1; size: -; D: -; CDR3: CSALPLASSYNEQFF; DNA: TGCAGTGCTCTTCCGCTGGCCAGCTCCTACAATGAGCAGTTCTTC